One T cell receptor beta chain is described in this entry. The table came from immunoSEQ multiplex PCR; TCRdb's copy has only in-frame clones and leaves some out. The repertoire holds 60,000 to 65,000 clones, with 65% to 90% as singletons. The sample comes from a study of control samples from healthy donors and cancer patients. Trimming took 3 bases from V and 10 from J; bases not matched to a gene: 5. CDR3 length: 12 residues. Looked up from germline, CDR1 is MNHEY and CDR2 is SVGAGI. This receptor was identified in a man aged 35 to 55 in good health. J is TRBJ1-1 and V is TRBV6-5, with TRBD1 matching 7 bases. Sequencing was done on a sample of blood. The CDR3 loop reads CASSYRQGRAFF. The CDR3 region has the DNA TGTGCCAGCAGTTATCGACAGGGTAGAGCTTTCTTT.